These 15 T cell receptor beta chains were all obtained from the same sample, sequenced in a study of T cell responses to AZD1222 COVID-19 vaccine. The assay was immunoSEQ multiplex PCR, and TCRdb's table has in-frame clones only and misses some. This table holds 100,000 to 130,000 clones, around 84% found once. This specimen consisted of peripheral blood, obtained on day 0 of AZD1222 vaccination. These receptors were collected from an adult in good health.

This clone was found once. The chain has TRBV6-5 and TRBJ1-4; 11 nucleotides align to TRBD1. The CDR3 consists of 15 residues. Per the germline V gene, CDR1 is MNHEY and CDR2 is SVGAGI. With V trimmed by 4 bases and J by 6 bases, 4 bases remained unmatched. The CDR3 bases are TGTGCCAGCAGTTTACGGGACAGGGGGGATGAAAAACTGTTTTTT. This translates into CASSLRDRGDEKLFF.

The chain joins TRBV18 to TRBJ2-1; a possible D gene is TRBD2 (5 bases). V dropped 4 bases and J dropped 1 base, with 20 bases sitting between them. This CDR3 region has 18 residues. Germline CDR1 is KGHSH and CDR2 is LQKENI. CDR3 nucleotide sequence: TGTGCCAGCTCACAGAATGATGCCGGGATTTTTTCCTACAATGAGCAGTTCTTC. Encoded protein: CASSQNDAGIFSYNEQFF.

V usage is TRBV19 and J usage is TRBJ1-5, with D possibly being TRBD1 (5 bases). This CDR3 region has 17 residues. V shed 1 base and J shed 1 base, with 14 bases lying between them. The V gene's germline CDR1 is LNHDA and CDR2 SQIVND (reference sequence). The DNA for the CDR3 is TGTGCCAGTAGTATAGGCGGGGGGTTCCGCAGCAATCAGCCCCAGCATTTT. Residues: CASSIGGGFRSNQPQHF.

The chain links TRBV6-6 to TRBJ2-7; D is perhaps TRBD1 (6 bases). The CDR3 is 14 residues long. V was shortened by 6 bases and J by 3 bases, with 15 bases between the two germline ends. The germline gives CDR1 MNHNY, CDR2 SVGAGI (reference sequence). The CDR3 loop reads CASSQWTALYEQYF. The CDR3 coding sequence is TGTGCCAGCAGCCAGTGGACAGCACTCTACGAGCAGTACTTC.

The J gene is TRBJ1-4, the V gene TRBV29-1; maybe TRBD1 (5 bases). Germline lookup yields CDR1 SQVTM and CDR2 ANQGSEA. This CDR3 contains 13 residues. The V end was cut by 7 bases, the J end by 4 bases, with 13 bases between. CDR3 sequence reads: CSAAGGFNEKLFF. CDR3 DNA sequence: TGCAGCGCTGCGGGGGGATTTAATGAAAAACTGTTTTTT.

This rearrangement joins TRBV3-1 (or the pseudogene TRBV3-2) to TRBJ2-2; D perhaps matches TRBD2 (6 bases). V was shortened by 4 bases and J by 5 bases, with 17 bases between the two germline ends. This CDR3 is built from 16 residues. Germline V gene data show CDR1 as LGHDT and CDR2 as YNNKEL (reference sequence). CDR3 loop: CASSLLRVAETGELFF. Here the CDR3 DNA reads TGTGCCAGCAGCCTCCTCAGAGTAGCGGAGACCGGGGAGCTGTTTTTT.

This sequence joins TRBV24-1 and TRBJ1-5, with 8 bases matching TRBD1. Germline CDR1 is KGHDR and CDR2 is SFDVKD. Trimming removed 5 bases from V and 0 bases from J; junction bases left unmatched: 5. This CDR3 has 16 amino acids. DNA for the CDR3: TGTGCCACCAGTGCCGGGACAGGTGATAGCAATCAGCCCCAGCATTTT. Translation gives CATSAGTGDSNQPQHF.

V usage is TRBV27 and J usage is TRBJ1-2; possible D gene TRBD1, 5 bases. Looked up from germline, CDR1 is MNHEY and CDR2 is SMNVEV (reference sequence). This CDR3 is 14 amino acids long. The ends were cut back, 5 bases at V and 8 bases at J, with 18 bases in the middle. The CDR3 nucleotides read TGTGCCAGCAGTAGGGGAGGGGACCTAGCCGGCTACACCTTC. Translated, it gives CASSRGGDLAGYTF.

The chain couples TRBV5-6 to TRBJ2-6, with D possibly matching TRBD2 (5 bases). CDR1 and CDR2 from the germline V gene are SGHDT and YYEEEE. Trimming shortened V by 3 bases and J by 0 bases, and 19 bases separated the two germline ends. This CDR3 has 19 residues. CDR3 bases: TGTGCCAGCAGCTCCCCGTTTGTGGGGAGTTTCTCTGGGGCCAACGTCCTGACTTTC. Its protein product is CASSSPFVGSFSGANVLTF.

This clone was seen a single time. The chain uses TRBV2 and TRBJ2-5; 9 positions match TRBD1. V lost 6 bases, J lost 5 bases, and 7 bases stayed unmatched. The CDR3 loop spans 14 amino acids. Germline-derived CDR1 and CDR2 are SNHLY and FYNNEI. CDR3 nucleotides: TGTGCCAGCAGCCAAGGCGGGACAGGGGAGACCCAGTACTTC. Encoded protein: CASSQGGTGETQYF.

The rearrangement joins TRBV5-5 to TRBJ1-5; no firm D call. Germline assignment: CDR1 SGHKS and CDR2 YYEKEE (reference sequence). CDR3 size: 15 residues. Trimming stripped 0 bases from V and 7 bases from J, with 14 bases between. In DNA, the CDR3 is TGTGCCAGCAGCTTGGCATGGCAGAATTCCCAGCCCCAGCATTTT. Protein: CASSLAWQNSQPQHF.

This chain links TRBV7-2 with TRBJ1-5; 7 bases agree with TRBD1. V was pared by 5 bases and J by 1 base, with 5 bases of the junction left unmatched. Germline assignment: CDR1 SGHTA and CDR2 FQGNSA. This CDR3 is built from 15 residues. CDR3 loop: CASSRGQKSNQPQHF. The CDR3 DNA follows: TGTGCCAGCAGCCGGGGACAGAAAAGCAATCAGCCCCAGCATTTT.

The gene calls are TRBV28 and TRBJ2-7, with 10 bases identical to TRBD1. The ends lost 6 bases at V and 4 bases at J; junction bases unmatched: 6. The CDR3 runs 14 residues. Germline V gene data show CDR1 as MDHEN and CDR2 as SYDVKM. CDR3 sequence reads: CASRGTGDSYEQYF. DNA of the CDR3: TGTGCCAGCAGAGGGACAGGGGACAGTTACGAGCAGTACTTC.

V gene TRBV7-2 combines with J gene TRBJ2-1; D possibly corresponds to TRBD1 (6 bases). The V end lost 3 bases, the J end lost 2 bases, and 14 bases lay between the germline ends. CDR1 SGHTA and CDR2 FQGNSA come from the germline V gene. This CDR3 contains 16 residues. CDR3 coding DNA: TGTGCCAGCAGCTTTCAGGGGTCCCCAGCCTACAATGAGCAGTTCTTC. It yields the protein CASSFQGSPAYNEQFF.

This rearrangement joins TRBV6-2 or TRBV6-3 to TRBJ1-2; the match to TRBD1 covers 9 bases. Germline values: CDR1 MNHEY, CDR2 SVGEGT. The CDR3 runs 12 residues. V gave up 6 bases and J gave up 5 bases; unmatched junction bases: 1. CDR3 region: CASSGQGYGYTF. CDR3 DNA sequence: TGTGCCAGCAGCGGACAGGGGTATGGCTACACCTTC.